The 9 T cell receptor beta chains below all came from one sample that was sequenced in a study of cytomegalovirus exposure and HLA in healthy donors. It was with 60 Vbeta and 13 Jbeta primers that the PCR ran. Only in-frame clones appear in the TCRdb table, and some are missing; sequencing was by immunoSEQ multiplex PCR. Its table lists 65,000 to 95,000 clones. The specimen sequenced was PBMCs. These receptors were taken from a man under 40 in good health and CMV-seronegative.

The chain is built from TRBV2 and TRBJ1-1, with D possibly matching TRBD1 (6 bases). CDR1 is SNHLY and CDR2 is FYNNEI in the germline V gene. This CDR3 contains 14 residues. The V gene lost 4 bases and the J gene lost 4 bases, with 13 bases spanning the gap. The CDR3 region has the DNA TGTGCCAGCAGTGTAGGGGGGAGGGGCACTGAAGCTTTCTTT. Translated: CASSVGGRGTEAFF.

J is TRBJ1-2 and V is TRBV10-3; D is unresolved. The CDR3 covers 13 residues. Trimming took off 2 bases at V and 7 bases at J, with 11 bases between the two ends. Germline CDR1 is ENHRY and CDR2 is SYGVKD. CDR3 bases: TGTGCCATCAGTGAGGAGTACGGGTCTGGCTACACCTTC. The encoded protein is CAISEEYGSGYTF.

The chain joins TRBV7-9 to TRBJ2-7; D unresolved. Per germline, CDR1 SEHNR and CDR2 FQNEAQ (reference sequence). The V end was cut by 3 bases, the J end by 3 bases, with 6 bases between. This CDR3 contains 12 residues. Here the CDR3 DNA reads TGTGCCAGCAGCTTGTTAGTCTACGAGCAGTACTTC. It encodes CASSLLVYEQYF. Using reference TRBV7-9 and TRBJ2-7 for the parts outside the CDR3, the full variable domain is DTGVSQNPRHKITKRGQNVTFRCDPISEHNRLYWYRQTLGQGPEFLTYFQNEAQLEKSRLLSDRFSAERPKGSFSTLEIQRTEQGDSAMYLCASSLLVYEQYFGPGTRLTVT.

The chain is built from TRBV5-1 and TRBJ1-2, with a possible D match to TRBD1 (6 bases). CDR1 is SGHRS and CDR2 is YFSETQ in the germline V gene. The CDR3 runs to 14 residues. The V end lost 4 bases, the J end lost 7 bases, and 17 bases lay between the germline ends. CDR3 sequence: CASSTGQTPPGYTF. In nucleotides, the CDR3 is TGCGCCAGCAGCACCGGACAGACCCCCCCTGGCTACACCTTC.

The chain combines TRBV2 with TRBJ2-3, with 8 positions matching TRBD1. The CDR3 has 13 amino acids. Looked up from germline, CDR1 is SNHLY and CDR2 is FYNNEI. With V trimmed by 5 bases and J by 4 bases, 2 bases remained unmatched. CDR3 region: CASSLQGADTQYF. The CDR3 region has the DNA TGTGCCAGCAGTTTACAGGGGGCAGATACGCAGTATTTT.

The chain combines TRBV6-1 with TRBJ1-4, with TRBD1 identical over 7 bases. V lost 8 bases to trimming and J lost 7 bases; unmatched junction nucleotides: 10. Germline CDR1 and CDR2: MNHNS and SASEGT. This CDR3 region has 14 residues. The CDR3 spells CASGNRGESEKLFF. In DNA, the CDR3 is TGTGCCAGCGGAAACAGGGGTGAGAGTGAAAAACTGTTTTTT.

V and J are TRBV4-1 and TRBJ2-7, with TRBD2 matching over 10 bases. Germline V gene lookup returns CDR1 MGHRA and CDR2 YSYEKL. The junction had 12 bases not matched to a gene; V was cut back by 5 bases and J by 2 bases. This CDR3 region has 17 residues. The DNA of the CDR3 is TGCGCCAGCAGCGCCACTTCGACGAGCGGGAGGGCCTACGAGCAGTACTTC. This translates into CASSATSTSGRAYEQYF.

This chain joins TRBV7-2 and TRBJ2-3, with TRBD2 matching 12 bases. Germline V gene lookup returns CDR1 SGHTA and CDR2 FQGNSA. The CDR3 spans 16 residues. Trimming cost V 4 bases and J 4 bases; bases outside gene matches: 6. Here the CDR3 reads CASSSLAGGPPDTQYF. CDR3 DNA sequence: TGTGCCAGCAGCTCTCTAGCGGGGGGGCCCCCAGATACGCAGTATTTT.

The rearrangement uses TRBV5-1 and TRBJ2-5, with TRBD2 matching over 7 bases. TRBJ2-7 matches the DNA end more closely, so the J call is doubtful. The CDR3 has 17 residues. The germline V gene encodes CDR1 SGHRS and CDR2 YFSETQ. The CDR3 sequence: CASSLPSGDYSSYEQYF. CDR3 nucleotide sequence: TGCGCCAGCAGCTTGCCTAGCGGTGATTATAGCTCCTACGAGCAGTACTTC.